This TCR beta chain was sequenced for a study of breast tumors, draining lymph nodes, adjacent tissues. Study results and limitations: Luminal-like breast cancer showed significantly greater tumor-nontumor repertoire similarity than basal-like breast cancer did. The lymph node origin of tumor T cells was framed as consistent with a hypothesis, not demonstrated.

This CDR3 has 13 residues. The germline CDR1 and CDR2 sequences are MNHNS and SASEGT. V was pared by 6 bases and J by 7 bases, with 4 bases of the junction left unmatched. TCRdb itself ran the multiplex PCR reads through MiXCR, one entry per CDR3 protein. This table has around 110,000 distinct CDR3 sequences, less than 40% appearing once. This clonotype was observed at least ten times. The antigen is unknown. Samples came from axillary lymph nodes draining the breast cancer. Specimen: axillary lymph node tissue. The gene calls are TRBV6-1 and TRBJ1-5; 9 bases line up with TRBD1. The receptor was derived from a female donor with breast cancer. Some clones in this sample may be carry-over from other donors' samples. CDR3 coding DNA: TGTGCCAGCAGGCGACAGGGGGTACAGCCCCAGCATTTT. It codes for CASRRQGVQPQHF.